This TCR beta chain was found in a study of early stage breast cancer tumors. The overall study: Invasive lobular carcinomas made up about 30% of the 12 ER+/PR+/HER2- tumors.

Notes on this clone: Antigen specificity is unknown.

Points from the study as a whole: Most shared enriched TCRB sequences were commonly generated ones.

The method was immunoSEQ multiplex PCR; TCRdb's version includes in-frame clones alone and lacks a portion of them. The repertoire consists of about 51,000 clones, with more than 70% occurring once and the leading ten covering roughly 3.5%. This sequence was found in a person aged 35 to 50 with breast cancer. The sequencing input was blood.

The CDR3 sequence: CASSEAEREGVYEQFF. DNA of the CDR3: TGTGCCAGCAGTGAAGCGGAGCGGGAGGGTGTATATGAGCAGTTCTTC. The rearrangement uses TRBV6-1 and TRBJ2-1; the match to TRBD2 covers 10 bases. Germline CDR1 is MNHNS and CDR2 is SASEGT. V lost 0 bases and J lost 8; bases outside the gene matches: 7. The length of the CDR3 is 16 residues.